The 21 T cell receptor beta chains given below trace back to one sample, sequenced in a study of T-cell memory formation after mild COVID-19. MiXCR was run by TCRdb on the 5' RACE reads, yielding one entry per CDR3 protein. The sample shows around 390,000 distinct CDR3 sequences, 16% of them seen only once. Source material: PBMCs or a T cell subset sorted from them (not recorded which). The receptors come from a man aged 18 to 30 who had mild COVID-19 (a few samples of this study predate the infection). Cell type and time point are not known.

The V call is TRBV27, the J call TRBJ1-1, with TRBD1 identical over 8 bases. V dropped 6 bases and J dropped 7; count of bases not matched to a gene: 19. Germline CDR1 and CDR2: MNHEY and SMNVEV (reference sequence). This CDR3 has 17 amino acids. The CDR3: CASSPLGTGVSPYEAFF. CDR3 DNA: TGTGCCAGCAGCCCATTGGGGACAGGAGTCTCCCCATATGAAGCTTTCTTT.

This clonotype was counted between two and nine times. The chain carries TRBV6-4 and TRBJ2-1, with 9 bases that match TRBD2. CDR3 length equals 15 residues. Germline CDR1 and CDR2: MRHNA and SNTAGT. The V and J ends lost 2 bases and 4 bases, in that order; junction bases with no gene match: 3. This chain's CDR3 is CASSDASGAYNEQFF. CDR3 DNA: TGTGCCAGCAGTGACGCTAGCGGGGCATACAATGAGCAGTTCTTC.

This chain uses TRBV20-1 with TRBJ1-5; TRBD1 matches 9 bases. The V gene's germline CDR1 is DFQATT and CDR2 SNEGSKA (reference sequence). This CDR3 region has 12 residues. Trimming at V came to 6 bases and at J to 4 bases, leaving 1 base not matched to a gene. CDR3 amino acids: CSAGQGNQPQHF. CDR3 DNA sequence: TGCAGTGCGGGACAGGGAAATCAGCCCCAGCATTTT.

This clonotype was observed a handful of times. CDR3 sequence reads: CASQLQLNTEAFF. The CDR3 DNA reads TGTGCTAGTCAGCTCCAGCTGAACACTGAAGCTTTCTTT. The V and J genes are TRBV12-5 and TRBJ1-1; D gene ambiguous. The CDR3 loop spans 13 amino acids. Trimming removed 8 bases from V and 0 bases from J, with 10 bases in between. CDR1 and CDR2 from the germline V gene are LGHNT and FRNRAP.

This clonotype came up once. V and J are TRBV30 and TRBJ2-7; the D gene could be TRBD1 or TRBD2 (6 bases each). This CDR3 has 11 amino acids. Germline assignment: CDR1 GTSNPN and CDR2 SVGIG (reference sequence). V lost 3 bases to trimming and J lost 6 bases, with 9 bases between them. CDR3 amino acids: CAWRGGLEQYF. CDR3 nucleotide sequence: TGTGCCTGGAGGGGGGGCCTCGAGCAGTACTTC.

This clonotype has more than one count but fewer than ten. The gene calls are TRBV6-5 and TRBJ2-7; the D gene is possibly TRBD2 (5 bases). Trimming pared 5 bases from V and 7 bases from J, leaving 15 bases between. The CDR3 runs to 13 residues. Germline values: CDR1 MNHEY, CDR2 SVGAGI. This CDR3 is CASSPGPGWEQYV. The CDR3 bases are TGTGCCAGCAGTCCAGGCCCGGGATGGGAGCAGTACGTC.

The chain links TRBV10-3 to TRBJ1-1; D ambiguous. The CDR3 has 13 amino acids. The V end was cut by 5 bases, the J end by 1 base, with 8 bases between. Germline V gene data show CDR1 as ENHRY and CDR2 as SYGVKD. DNA for the CDR3: TGTGCCATCAGTTCGGCAGGGAACACTGAAGCTTTCTTT. Its translation: CAISSAGNTEAFF.

V gene TRBV6-6 combines with J gene TRBJ1-5, with 10 nucleotides matching TRBD1. The CDR3 covers 16 residues. The ends lost 0 bases at V and 7 bases at J; junction bases unmatched: 6. Looked up from germline, CDR1 is MNHNY and CDR2 is SVGAGI (reference sequence). CDR3 coding DNA: TGTGCCAGCAGTTACTCGCCGGGACAGGGGCAGCAGCCCCAGCATTTT. Translated, it gives CASSYSPGQGQQPQHF.

In this sample, this clonotype turned up a few times. This chain links TRBV18 with TRBJ1-1; 10 nucleotides agree with TRBD1. The CDR3 covers 17 residues. V was pared by 5 bases and J by 1 base, with 10 bases of the junction left unmatched. Germline lookup yields CDR1 KGHSH and CDR2 LQKENI. The DNA for the CDR3 is TGTGCCAGCTCAAGATGGACAGGGGGGTGGTCGAACACTGAAGCTTTCTTT. Protein product: CASSRWTGGWSNTEAFF.

V is TRBV7-3 and J is TRBJ2-3; D may be TRBD2 (5 bases). This CDR3 comprises 15 residues. Germline V CDR1 and CDR2: SGHTA, FQGTGA. Trimming took 1 base from V and 3 from J, leaving 11 bases between them. CDR3 loop: CASSLRPRGTDTQYF. CDR3 DNA sequence: TGTGCCAGCAGCTTAAGGCCCCGGGGAACAGATACGCAGTATTTT. Complete variable domain (other parts from reference TRBV7-3 and TRBJ2-3): GAGVSQTPSNKVTEKGKYVELRCDPISGHTALYWYRQSLGQGPEFLIYFQGTGAADDSGLPNDRFFAVRPEGSVSTLKIQRTERGDSAVYLCASSLRPRGTDTQYFGPGTRLTVL.

The V call is TRBV7-2, the J call TRBJ1-1; D is ambiguous. Germline CDR1 reads SGHTA; CDR2 reads FQGNSA. V was clipped by 10 bases and J by 4 bases, with 13 bases between them. This CDR3 is built from 12 residues. The CDR3 sequence is CATRRDITEAFF. In nucleotides, the CDR3 is TGTGCCACCCGGCGCGACATCACTGAAGCTTTCTTT.

This clonotype was observed a few times. V gene TRBV7-8 combines with J gene TRBJ2-1; 8 nucleotides match TRBD2. The CDR3 has 14 amino acids. Germline values: CDR1 SGHVS, CDR2 FQNEAQ. The V and J ends lost 3 bases and 5 bases, in that order; junction bases with no gene match: 3. CDR3 sequence: CASSFGGVNNEQFF. CDR3 nucleotides: TGTGCCAGCAGCTTCGGGGGGGTCAACAATGAGCAGTTCTTC.

This clonotype was seen more than once but under ten times. V and J are TRBV4-1 and TRBJ2-3; 16 positions agree with TRBD2. Trimming cost V 4 bases and J 0 bases; bases outside gene matches: 4. CDR1 is MGHRA, CDR2 YSYEKL, per germline. The CDR3 is 18 residues long. The CDR3 spells CASSRGTSGGGSTDTQYF. In DNA form, the CDR3 reads TGCGCCAGCAGCCGCGGGACTAGCGGGGGGGGTAGCACAGATACGCAGTATTTT.

The genes are TRBV28 and TRBJ2-7; D uncertain. V lost 5 bases to trimming and J lost 3 bases, with 17 bases between them. Germline V gene lookup returns CDR1 MDHEN and CDR2 SYDVKM. This CDR3 spans 15 amino acids. This chain's CDR3 is CASSRQAGDGYEQYV. The CDR3, as DNA: TGTGCCAGCAGTCGCCAGGCTGGGGATGGCTACGAGCAGTACGTC.

The chain has TRBV4-1 and TRBJ1-2, with 8 nucleotides matching TRBD1. Losses at the gene ends were 1 base for V and 6 bases for J; bases not matched to a gene: 13. CDR1 is MGHRA, CDR2 YSYEKL, per germline. This CDR3 contains 17 residues. The CDR3 coding sequence is TGCGCCAGCAGCCAAGTGGACCGCAGGGGGCGCATACATGGCTACACCTTC. It is translated as CASSQVDRRGRIHGYTF.

This clonotype showed up just a few times. The chain links TRBV12-3 or TRBV12-4 to TRBJ1-2, with 8 bases identical to TRBD1. The CDR3 is 15 residues long. J lost 6 bases, V lost 4 bases, and 10 bases had no gene match. As DNA, the CDR3 is TGTGCCAGCAGTTCGCGGACAGGGTGGGCTGATGGCTACACCTTC. Translating gives CASSSRTGWADGYTF.

The chain links TRBV10-2 to TRBJ1-2; tentative D call: TRBD1 (5 bases). Per the germline V gene, CDR1 is WSHSY and CDR2 is SAAADI. Trimming shortened V by 3 bases and J by 6 bases, and 20 bases separated the two germline ends. CDR3 length: 16 amino acids. The CDR3 DNA reads TGCGCCAGCAGTGATGAAGGGCAGGGATCGAGTCATGGCTACACCTTC. Its protein is CASSDEGQGSSHGYTF.

The CDR3 is CASSRLPLGPPYF. CDR3 DNA sequence: TGTGCCAGCAGCCGACTCCCTTTGGGCCCCCCATACTTC. V and J are TRBV7-2 and TRBJ2-7; D gene uncertain. Per germline, CDR1 SGHTA and CDR2 FQGNSA. CDR3 length: 13 amino acids. Trimming removed 5 bases from V and 13 bases from J, with 21 bases in between.

The chain links TRBV7-9 to TRBJ2-5, with D unclear. Between the trimmed V and J ends, which lost 8 bases and 0 bases, there was a span of 16 bases. Germline-derived CDR1 and CDR2 are SEHNR and FQNEAQ (reference sequence). The CDR3 covers 15 residues. CDR3 amino acids: CASDLITEYQETQYF. The CDR3 region has the DNA TGTGCCAGCGACCTTATTACAGAGTACCAAGAGACCCAGTACTTC. Complete variable domain (other parts from reference TRBV7-9 and TRBJ2-5): DTGVSQNPRHKITKRGQNVTFRCDPISEHNRLYWYRQTLGQGPEFLTYFQNEAQLEKSRLLSDRFSAERPKGSFSTLEIQRTEQGDSAMYLCASDLITEYQETQYFGPGTRLLVL.

This clonotype turned up a few times. The chain links TRBV3-1 to TRBJ2-2; 7 nucleotides agree with TRBD1. This CDR3 has 17 amino acids. J gave up 6 bases and V 5 bases, and 15 bases lay outside the gene matches. The germline CDR1 and CDR2 sequences are LGHDT and YNNKEL (reference sequence). CDR3 in amino acids: CASSGTSRGQFPGELFF. The CDR3 region has the DNA TGTGCCAGCAGCGGGACAAGCAGGGGACAGTTCCCCGGGGAGCTGTTTTTT. The full variable domain, with the rest looked up from reference TRBV3-1 and TRBJ2-2, is DTAVSQTPKYLVTQMGNDKSIKCEQNLGHDTMYWYKQDSKKFLKIMFSYNNKELIINETVPNRFSPKSPDKAHLNLHINSLELGDSAVYFCASSGTSRGQFPGELFFGEGSRLTVL.

This clonotype was seen a few times. The genes are TRBV29-1 and TRBJ1-1; D ambiguous. There are 13 residues in the CDR3. Germline-derived CDR1 and CDR2 are SQVTM and ANQGSEA. The ends were cut back, 1 base at V and 0 bases at J, with 6 bases in the middle. The CDR3 loop is CSVEGHMNTEAFF. Written as DNA, the CDR3 is TGCAGCGTTGAAGGTCATATGAACACTGAAGCTTTCTTT.